One T cell receptor beta chain is described in this entry. Germline V CDR1 and CDR2: SGDLS, YYNGEE. V lost 0 bases and J lost 6, with 9 bases in between. This CDR3 has 14 amino acids. Clones were sequenced by immunoSEQ multiplex PCR, and TCRdb holds only the in-frame ones, with some missing. This sample has some 76,000 clones, with 89% found just once. The data were taken from a study of control samples from healthy donors and cancer patients. The chain has TRBV9 and TRBJ2-2, with D perhaps TRBD1 or TRBD2 (5 bases each). The sample comprised PBMCs. The TCR was taken from a woman in her 50s with colorectal cancer. This chain's CDR3 is CASSVVPGPGELFF. The CDR3 DNA reads TGTGCCAGCAGCGTAGTTCCGGGGCCCGGGGAGCTGTTTTTT.